Included here is one T cell receptor beta chain sequence, with context. Antigen unknown. The PCR was carried out with 60 Vbeta primers and 13 Jbeta primers. Sequencing was performed with immunoSEQ multiplex PCR; in TCRdb, only in-frame clones are kept and a portion is missing. The sample contains about 160,000 clones, roughly 83% of which appear only once. The CDR3 is made up of 15 amino acids. V trimming: 3 bases; J trimming: 0 bases; junction bases outside the gene matches: 6. Germline V gene sequence: CDR1 SGHRS, CDR2 YFSETQ. The record originates from a study of cytomegalovirus exposure and HLA in healthy donors. Notes on the study in general: A list of 150 to 200 TCR beta chains associated with cytomegalovirus was given. Analyses of presence and absence presupposed an approximately uniform sequencing depth across donors.

The V and J genes are TRBV5-1 and TRBJ2-7; 7 nucleotides match TRBD2. The clonotype was recovered from a man aged 25 to 40 in good health and CMV-seronegative. Sequenced sample: PBMCs. This CDR3 is CASSYTGGTSYEQYF. The CDR3 nucleotides are TGCGCCAGCAGCTACACCGGGGGGACCTCCTACGAGCAGTACTTC.